This record covers a single T cell receptor (beta chain). Its antigen is as yet unknown. The source of the sample is a study of brain T cells in children with intractable seizures. Whole-study results and caveats: Pre-surgery blood may have been undersampled, hiding some clones. Viral specificity was inferred only from CDR3 similarity; HCMV serostatus was unknown.

Germline V lookup: CDR1 LNHNV, CDR2 YYDKDF (reference sequence). With 1 base clipped from V and 8 bases from J, the junction kept 4 bases outside the gene matches. The length of the CDR3 is 14 residues. Only cases whose brain tissue showed the highest T cell transcript signatures were sequenced. Before surgery, patients took at least one anti-epileptic drug. Generated by immunoSEQ multiplex PCR, the TCRdb table keeps only in-frame clones and is missing some. The table includes over 95,000 clones, approximately 94% detected once. The sequencing used peripheral blood, collected at surgery. This receptor was obtained from a boy younger than two with hemimegalencephaly and intractable seizures. The chain joins TRBV15 to TRBJ1-2; 10 nucleotides line up with TRBD1. The CDR3 DNA is TGTGCCACCAGCAGAGCCCTGGGACAGGGGGGCTACACCTTC. Protein: CATSRALGQGGYTF.